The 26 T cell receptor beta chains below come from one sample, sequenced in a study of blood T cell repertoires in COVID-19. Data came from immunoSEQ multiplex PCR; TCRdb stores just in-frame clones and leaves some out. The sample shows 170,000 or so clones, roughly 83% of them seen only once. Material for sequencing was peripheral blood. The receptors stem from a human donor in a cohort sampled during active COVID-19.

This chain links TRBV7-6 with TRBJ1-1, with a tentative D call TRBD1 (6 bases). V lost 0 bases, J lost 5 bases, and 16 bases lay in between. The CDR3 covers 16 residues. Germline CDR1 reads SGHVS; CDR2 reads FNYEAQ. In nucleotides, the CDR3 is TGTGCCAGCAGCTTAGCCGGTGGGGGGGGCAGGACTGAAGCTTTCTTT. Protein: CASSLAGGGGRTEAFF.

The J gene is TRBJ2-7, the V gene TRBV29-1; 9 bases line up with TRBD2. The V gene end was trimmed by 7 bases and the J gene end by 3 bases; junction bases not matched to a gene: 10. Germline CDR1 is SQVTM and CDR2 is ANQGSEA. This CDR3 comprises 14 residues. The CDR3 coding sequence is TGCAGCGCCGCCCCCGGGACTAGCCACTACGAGCAGTACTTC. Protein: CSAAPGTSHYEQYF.

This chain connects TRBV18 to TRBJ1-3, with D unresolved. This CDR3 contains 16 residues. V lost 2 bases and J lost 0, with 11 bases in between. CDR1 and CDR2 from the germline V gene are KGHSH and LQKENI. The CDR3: CASSPGDGSSGNTIYF. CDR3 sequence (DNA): TGTGCCAGCTCACCAGGTGACGGGAGCTCTGGAAACACCATATATTTT.

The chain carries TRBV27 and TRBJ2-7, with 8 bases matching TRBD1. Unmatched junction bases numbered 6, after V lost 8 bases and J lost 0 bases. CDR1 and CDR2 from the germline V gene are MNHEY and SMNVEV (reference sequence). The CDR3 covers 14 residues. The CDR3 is CASPGQENSYEQYF. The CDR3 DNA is TGTGCCAGCCCGGGACAGGAGAACTCCTACGAGCAGTACTTC.

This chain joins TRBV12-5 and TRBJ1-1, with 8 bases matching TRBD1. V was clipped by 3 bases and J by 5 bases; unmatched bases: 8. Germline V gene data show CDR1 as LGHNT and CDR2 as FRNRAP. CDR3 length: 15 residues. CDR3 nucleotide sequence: TGTGCTAGTGGTTTCGGGACAGGAGGAGTGACTGAAGCTTTCTTT. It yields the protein CASGFGTGGVTEAFF.

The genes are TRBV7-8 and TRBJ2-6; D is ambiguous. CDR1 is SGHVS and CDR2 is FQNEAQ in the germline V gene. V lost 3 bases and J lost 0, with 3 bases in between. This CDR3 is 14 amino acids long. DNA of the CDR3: TGTGCCAGCAGCTTCAGCTCTGGGGCCAACGTCCTGACTTTC. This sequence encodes CASSFSSGANVLTF.

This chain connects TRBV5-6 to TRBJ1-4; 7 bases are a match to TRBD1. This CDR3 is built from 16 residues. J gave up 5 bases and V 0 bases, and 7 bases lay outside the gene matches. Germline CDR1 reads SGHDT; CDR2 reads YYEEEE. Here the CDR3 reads CASSLVGDSPNEKLFF. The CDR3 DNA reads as TGTGCCAGCAGCTTGGTCGGGGACAGTCCAAATGAAAAACTGTTTTTT.

The CDR3 DNA reads TGTGCCAGCCGCCCAGGGTCTGGGGCCAACGTCCTGACTTTC. Its protein product is CASRPGSGANVLTF. The gene calls are TRBV6-4 and TRBJ2-6; D might be TRBD1 (5 bases). In germline, CDR1 is MRHNA, CDR2 SNTAGT. The CDR3 totals 14 residues. V gave up 8 bases and J gave up 1 base, with 9 bases separating them.

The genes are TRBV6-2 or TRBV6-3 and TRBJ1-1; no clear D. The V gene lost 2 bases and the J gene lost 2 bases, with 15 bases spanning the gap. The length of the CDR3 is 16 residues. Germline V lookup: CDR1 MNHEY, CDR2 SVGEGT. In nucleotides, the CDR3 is TGTGCCAGCAGTTACGTCACGGGGAGGAGAAACACTGAAGCTTTCTTT. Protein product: CASSYVTGRRNTEAFF.

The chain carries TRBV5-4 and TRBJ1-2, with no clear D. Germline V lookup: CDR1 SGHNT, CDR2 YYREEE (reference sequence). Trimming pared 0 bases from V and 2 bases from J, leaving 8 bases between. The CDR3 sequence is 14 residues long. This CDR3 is CASSLVRENYGYTF. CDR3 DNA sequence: TGTGCCAGCAGCTTGGTACGGGAAAACTATGGCTACACCTTC.

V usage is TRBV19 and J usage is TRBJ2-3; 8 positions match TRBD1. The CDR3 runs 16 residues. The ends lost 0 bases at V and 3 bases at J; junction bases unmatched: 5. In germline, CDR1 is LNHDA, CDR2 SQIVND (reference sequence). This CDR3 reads CASSIEGRGLTDTQYF. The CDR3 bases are TGTGCCAGTAGTATAGAGGGCAGGGGGCTTACAGATACGCAGTATTTT.

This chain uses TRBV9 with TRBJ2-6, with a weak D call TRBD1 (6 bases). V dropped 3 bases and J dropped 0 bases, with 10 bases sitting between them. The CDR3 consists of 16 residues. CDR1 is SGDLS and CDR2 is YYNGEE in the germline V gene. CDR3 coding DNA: TGTGCCAGCAGCGAAACAGGGAGCTCTGGGGCCAACGTCCTGACTTTC. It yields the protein CASSETGSSGANVLTF. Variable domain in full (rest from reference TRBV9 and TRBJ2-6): DSGVTQTPKHLITATGQRVTLRCSPRSGDLSVYWYQQSLDQGLQFLIQYYNGEERAKGNILERFSAQQFPDLHSELNLSSLELGDSALYFCASSETGSSGANVLTFGAGSRLTVL.

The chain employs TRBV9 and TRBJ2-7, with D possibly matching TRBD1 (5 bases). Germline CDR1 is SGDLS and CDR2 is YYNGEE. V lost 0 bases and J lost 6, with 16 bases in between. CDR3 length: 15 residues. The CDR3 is CASSVGGKGLAEQYF. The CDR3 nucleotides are TGTGCCAGCAGCGTAGGGGGAAAGGGGTTAGCCGAGCAGTACTTC.

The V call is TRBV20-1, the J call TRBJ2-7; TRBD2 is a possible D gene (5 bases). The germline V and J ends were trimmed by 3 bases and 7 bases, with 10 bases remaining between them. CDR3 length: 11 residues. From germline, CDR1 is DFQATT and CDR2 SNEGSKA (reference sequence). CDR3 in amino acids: CSARLAREQYF. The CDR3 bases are TGCAGTGCTAGGCTAGCTCGGGAGCAGTACTTC.

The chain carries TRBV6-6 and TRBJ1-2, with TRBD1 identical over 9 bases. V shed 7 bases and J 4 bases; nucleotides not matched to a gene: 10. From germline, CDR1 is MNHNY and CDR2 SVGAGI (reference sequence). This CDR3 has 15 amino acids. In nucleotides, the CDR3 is TGTGCCAGCACCCGAGGGGAGGACAGGGGCTATGGCTACACCTTC. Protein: CASTRGEDRGYGYTF.

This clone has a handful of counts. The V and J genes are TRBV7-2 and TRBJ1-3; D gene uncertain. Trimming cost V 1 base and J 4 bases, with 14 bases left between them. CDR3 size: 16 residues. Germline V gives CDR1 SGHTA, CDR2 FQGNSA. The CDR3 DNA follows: TGTGCCAGCAGCTTAGTATCCCCTCGGGGAGGAAACACCATATATTTT. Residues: CASSLVSPRGGNTIYF.

The CDR3 region has the DNA TGTGCCAGCAGCTGGACTGGGACCTACGAGCAGTACTTC. Residues: CASSWTGTYEQYF. The chain employs TRBV12-3 or TRBV12-4 and TRBJ2-7; D possibly corresponds to TRBD2 (5 bases). Trimming cost V 6 bases and J 2 bases, with 11 bases left between them. The CDR3 is 13 amino acids.

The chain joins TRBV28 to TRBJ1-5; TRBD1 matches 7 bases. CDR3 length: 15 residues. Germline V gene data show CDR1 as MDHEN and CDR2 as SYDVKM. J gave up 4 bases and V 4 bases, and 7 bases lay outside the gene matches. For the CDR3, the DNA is TGTGCCAGCAGTTACCCCTCGACAGGGAATCAGCCCCAGCATTTT. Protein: CASSYPSTGNQPQHF.

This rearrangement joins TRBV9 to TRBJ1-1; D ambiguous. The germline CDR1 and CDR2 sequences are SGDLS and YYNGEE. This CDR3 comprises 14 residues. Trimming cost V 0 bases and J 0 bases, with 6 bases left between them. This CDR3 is CASSVDGVNTEAFF. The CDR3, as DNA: TGTGCCAGCAGCGTAGACGGAGTGAACACTGAAGCTTTCTTT.

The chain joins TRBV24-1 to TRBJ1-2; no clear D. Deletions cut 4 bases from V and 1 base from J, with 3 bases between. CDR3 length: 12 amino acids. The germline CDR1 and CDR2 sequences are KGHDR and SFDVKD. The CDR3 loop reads CATSDGNYGYTF. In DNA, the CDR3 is TGTGCCACCAGTGACGGTAACTATGGCTACACCTTC.

The CDR3, as DNA: TGCGCCAGCAGAGCGACAAGGGGGCAGGCGGGCGGCCAAGAGACCCAGTACTTC. Translated, it gives CASRATRGQAGGQETQYF. V and J are TRBV5-1 and TRBJ2-5; 7 positions match TRBD1. With 5 bases clipped from V and 1 base from J, the junction kept 17 bases outside the gene matches. Germline V gene lookup returns CDR1 SGHRS and CDR2 YFSETQ. The CDR3 runs 18 residues. Based on the CDR3 plus reference TRBV5-1 and TRBJ2-5, the full variable domain is KAGVTQTPRYLIKTRGQQVTLSCSPISGHRSVSWYQQTPGQGLQFLFEYFSETQRNKGNFPGRFSGRQFSNSRSEMNVSTLELGDSALYLCASRATRGQAGGQETQYFGPGTRLLVL.

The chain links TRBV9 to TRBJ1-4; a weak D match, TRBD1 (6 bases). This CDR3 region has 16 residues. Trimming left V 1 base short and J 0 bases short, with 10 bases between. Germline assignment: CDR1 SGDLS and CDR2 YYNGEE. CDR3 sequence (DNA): TGTGCCAGCAGCGTATCAGGGGCCGCAACTAATGAAAAACTGTTTTTT. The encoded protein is CASSVSGAATNEKLFF.

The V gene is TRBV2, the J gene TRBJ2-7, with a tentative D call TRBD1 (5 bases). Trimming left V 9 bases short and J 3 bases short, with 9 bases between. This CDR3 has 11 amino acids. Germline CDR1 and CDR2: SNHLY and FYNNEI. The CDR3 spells CARQVVYEQYF. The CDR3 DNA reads TGTGCCAGACAGGTTGTCTACGAGCAGTACTTC.

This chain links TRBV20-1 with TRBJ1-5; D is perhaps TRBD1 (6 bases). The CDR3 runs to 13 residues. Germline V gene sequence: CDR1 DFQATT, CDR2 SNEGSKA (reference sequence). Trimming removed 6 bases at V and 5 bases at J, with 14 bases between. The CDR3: CSASGQPDQPQHF. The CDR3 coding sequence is TGCAGTGCCAGTGGACAGCCAGATCAGCCCCAGCATTTT.

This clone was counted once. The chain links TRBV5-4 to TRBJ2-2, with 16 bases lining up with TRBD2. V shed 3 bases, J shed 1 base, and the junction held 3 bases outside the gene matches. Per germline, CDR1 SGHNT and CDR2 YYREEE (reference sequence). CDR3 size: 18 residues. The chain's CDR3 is CASSSGLAGGRNTGELFF. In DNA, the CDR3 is TGTGCCAGCAGCTCGGGACTAGCGGGGGGGCGGAACACCGGGGAGCTGTTTTTT.

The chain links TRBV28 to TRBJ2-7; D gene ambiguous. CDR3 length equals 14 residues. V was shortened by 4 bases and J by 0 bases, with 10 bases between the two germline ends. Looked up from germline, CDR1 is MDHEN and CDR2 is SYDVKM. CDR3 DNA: TGTGCCAGCAGTTCGTTCCCTAGCTCCTACGAGCAGTACTTC. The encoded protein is CASSSFPSSYEQYF.